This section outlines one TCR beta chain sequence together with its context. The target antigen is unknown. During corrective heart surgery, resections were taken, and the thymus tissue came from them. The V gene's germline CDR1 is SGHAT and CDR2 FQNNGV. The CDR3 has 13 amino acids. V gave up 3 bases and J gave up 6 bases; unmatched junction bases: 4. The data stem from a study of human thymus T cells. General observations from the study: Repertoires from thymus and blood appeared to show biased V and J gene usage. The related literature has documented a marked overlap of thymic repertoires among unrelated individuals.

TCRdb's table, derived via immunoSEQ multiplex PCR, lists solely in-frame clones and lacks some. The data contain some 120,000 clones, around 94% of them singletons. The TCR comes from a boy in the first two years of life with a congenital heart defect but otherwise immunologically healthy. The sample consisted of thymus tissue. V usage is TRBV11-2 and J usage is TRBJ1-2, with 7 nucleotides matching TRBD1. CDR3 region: CASSLTGPDGYTF. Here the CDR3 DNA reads TGTGCCAGCAGCTTGACAGGGCCCGATGGCTACACCTTC. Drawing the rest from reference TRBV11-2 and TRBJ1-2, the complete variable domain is EAGVAQSPRYKIIEKRQSVAFWCNPISGHATLYWYQQILGQGPKLLIQFQNNGVVDDSQLPKDRFSAERLKGVDSTLKIQPAKLEDSAVYLCASSLTGPDGYTFGSGTRLTVV.